This entry lists 22 T cell receptor beta chains sequenced from one sample in a study of PD-1 blockade in classical Hodgkin lymphoma. Here immunoSEQ multiplex PCR was the method, and the copy in TCRdb shows in-frame clones only, minus some. The sample holds roughly 14,000 clones, about 80% seen once. There was relapse after autologous stem cell transplantation in every patient, and there was variation in brentuximab vedotin exposure. Sequencing used peripheral blood mononuclear cells (PBMCs), obtained at baseline. The receptor set was obtained from a human donor with classical Hodgkin lymphoma.

The rearrangement uses TRBV27 and TRBJ2-7; D is uncertain. There are 13 residues in the CDR3. V shed 5 bases and J shed 3 bases, with 11 bases lying between them. The germline CDR1 and CDR2 sequences are MNHEY and SMNVEV (reference sequence). CDR3 loop: CASSRDPLYEQYF. CDR3 nucleotides: TGTGCCAGCAGTAGAGACCCCCTCTACGAGCAGTACTTC.

The chain recombines TRBV10-3 with TRBJ2-3; TRBD1 might be the D (5 bases). Trimming shortened V by 8 bases and J by 0 bases, and 27 bases separated the two germline ends. Germline V gene sequence: CDR1 ENHRY, CDR2 SYGVKD. The CDR3 extends over 19 amino acids. This CDR3 is CAIRTPDSPRATSTDTQYF. The DNA of the CDR3 is TGTGCCATCCGAACCCCAGACAGCCCAAGAGCTACTAGCACAGATACGCAGTATTTT.

This rearrangement joins TRBV11-2 to TRBJ2-7; 7 bases are shared with TRBD1. CDR1 is SGHAT and CDR2 is FQNNGV in the germline V gene. The J segment lost 2 bases and the V segment lost 3 bases, leaving 1 base of the junction unmatched. The CDR3 runs to 13 residues. The DNA of the CDR3 is TGTGCCAGCAGCTTGGGACAGACCTACGAGCAGTACTTC. This encodes CASSLGQTYEQYF.

The J gene is TRBJ2-7, the V gene TRBV5-1; the D gene is possibly TRBD1 (5 bases). Trimming left V 0 bases short and J 7 bases short, with 14 bases between. CDR1 and CDR2 from the germline V gene are SGHRS and YFSETQ. The CDR3 runs 14 residues. CDR3 residues: CASSLAGSAREQYF. DNA for the CDR3: TGCGCCAGCAGCTTGGCAGGGTCTGCTAGGGAGCAGTACTTC. The whole variable domain, remainder taken from reference TRBV5-1 and TRBJ2-7, is KAGVTQTPRYLIKTRGQQVTLSCSPISGHRSVSWYQQTPGQGLQFLFEYFSETQRNKGNFPGRFSGRQFSNSRSEMNVSTLELGDSALYLCASSLAGSAREQYFGPGTRLTVT.

The genes are TRBV4-1 and TRBJ1-4; perhaps TRBD1 as D (5 bases). Trimming stripped 0 bases from V and 8 bases from J, with 28 bases between. Germline lookup yields CDR1 MGHRA and CDR2 YSYEKL. CDR3 length: 20 residues. As DNA, the CDR3 is TGCGCCAGCAGCCAAGAAAACCGGGACGGAACGGGGGGATTTTACGAAAAACTGTTTTTT. It is translated as CASSQENRDGTGGFYEKLFF.

The chain uses TRBV5-1 and TRBJ2-5; possibly TRBD1 for D (5 bases). The V end lost 0 bases, the J end lost 9 bases, and 9 bases lay between the germline ends. Germline CDR1 reads SGHRS; CDR2 reads YFSETQ. The CDR3 runs 12 residues. CDR3 in DNA: TGCGCCAGCAGCTTGGAAGGGGTAGCCCAGTACTTC. Residues: CASSLEGVAQYF.

The chain employs TRBV4-1 and TRBJ1-2; unclear D gene. The CDR3 sequence is 17 residues long. Per germline, CDR1 MGHRA and CDR2 YSYEKL. The germline V and J ends were trimmed by 0 bases and 8 bases, with 22 bases remaining between them. The CDR3 region is CASSQEPSALWTVGYTF. The DNA of the CDR3 is TGCGCCAGCAGCCAAGAGCCGTCGGCGCTTTGGACGGTAGGCTACACCTTC.

This sequence joins TRBV7-8 and TRBJ2-1; TRBD1 matches 10 bases. The V gene end was trimmed by 7 bases and the J gene end by 9 bases; junction bases not matched to a gene: 15. Looked up from germline, CDR1 is SGHVS and CDR2 is FQNEAQ. The CDR3 consists of 16 residues. CDR3 loop: CASIPSSRDRGLEQFF. CDR3 bases: TGTGCCAGCATCCCTTCCTCCAGGGACAGGGGACTTGAGCAGTTCTTC.

The rearrangement links TRBV29-1 to TRBJ1-3; D ambiguous. The ends were cut back, 0 bases at V and 7 bases at J, with 4 bases in the middle. This CDR3 has 11 residues. Germline CDR1 is SQVTM and CDR2 is ANQGSEA. The CDR3 spells CSVEDLNTIYF. In DNA form, the CDR3 reads TGCAGCGTTGAAGATCTTAACACCATATATTTT.

V is TRBV2 and J is TRBJ2-1; TRBD1 matches 7 bases. V shed 3 bases, J shed 2 bases, and the junction held 4 bases outside the gene matches. Germline V gives CDR1 SNHLY, CDR2 FYNNEI. The CDR3 is made up of 15 amino acids. CDR3 in DNA: TGTGCCAGCAGTGATAGGACAGGAACCTACAATGAGCAGTTCTTC. Translating it yields CASSDRTGTYNEQFF.

The chain carries TRBV4-3 and TRBJ1-1; D unresolved. This CDR3 comprises 16 residues. Germline-derived CDR1 and CDR2 are LGHNA and YSLEER. The V and J ends lost 0 bases and 0 bases respectively, with 11 bases between them. CDR3 loop: CASSQDITSVNTEAFF. CDR3 bases: TGCGCCAGCAGCCAAGATATCACTAGCGTGAACACTGAAGCTTTCTTT.

This rearrangement joins TRBV18 to TRBJ2-7; D might be TRBD1 or TRBD2, each matching 5 bases. Germline values: CDR1 KGHSH, CDR2 LQKENI. This CDR3 has 15 residues. The V and J ends lost 3 bases and 0 bases respectively, with 12 bases between them. CDR3 amino acids: CASSPGTVASYEQYF. The CDR3 DNA sequence: TGTGCCAGCTCACCGGGGACCGTTGCCTCCTACGAGCAGTACTTC.

The V gene is TRBV9, the J gene TRBJ2-2; D perhaps matches TRBD1 (5 bases). Germline V lookup: CDR1 SGDLS, CDR2 YYNGEE. The CDR3 spans 14 residues. V dropped 5 bases and J dropped 4 bases, with 12 bases sitting between them. As DNA, the CDR3 is TGTGCCAGCAGAGTGACAGACTCCACCGGGGAGCTGTTTTTT. Translating it yields CASRVTDSTGELFF.

Concerning this clone itself: The same CDR3 is also encoded by other DNA sequences in this sample. This chain links TRBV6-6 with TRBJ2-5; 10 bases align to TRBD1. J gave up 5 bases and V 2 bases, and 2 bases lay outside the gene matches. In germline, CDR1 is MNHNY, CDR2 SVGAGI (reference sequence). The CDR3 consists of 14 residues. As DNA, the CDR3 is TGTGCCAGCAGTTACGGACAGGGGGGGGAGACCCAGTACTTC. Residues: CASSYGQGGETQYF.

The rearrangement joins TRBV7-2 to TRBJ2-7, with unresolved D. The CDR3 is 13 residues long. The V gene lost 8 bases and the J gene lost 5 bases, with 16 bases spanning the gap. The germline V gene has CDR1 SGHTA and CDR2 FQGNSA. The DNA for the CDR3 is TGTGCCAGCGGGAAGGACCCCTCGCACGAGCAGTACTTC. It specifies CASGKDPSHEQYF. Drawing the rest from reference TRBV7-2 and TRBJ2-7, the complete variable domain is GAGVSQSPSNKVTEKGKDVELRCDPISGHTALYWYRQSLGQGLEFLIYFQGNSAPDKSGLPSDRFSAERTGGSVSTLTIQRTQQEDSAVYLCASGKDPSHEQYFGPGTRLTVT.

V usage is TRBV4-1 and J usage is TRBJ2-1, with 12 nucleotides matching TRBD2. CDR3 length equals 15 residues. Trimming removed 4 bases from V and 8 bases from J; junction bases left unmatched: 6. Germline CDR1 is MGHRA and CDR2 is YSYEKL. The CDR3, as DNA: TGCGCCAGCAGCCTAAGGACTAGCGGGGATTATGAGCAGTTCTTC. Translation: CASSLRTSGDYEQFF.

The CDR3 DNA reads as TGTGCCAGCAGCTTCCAGGACAGGGCCGCCTACGAGCAGTACTTC. Translated, it gives CASSFQDRAAYEQYF. The genes are TRBV5-4 and TRBJ2-7; 8 bases align to TRBD1. The CDR3 is 15 residues long. Losses at the gene ends were 2 bases for V and 2 bases for J; bases not matched to a gene: 6. The germline gives CDR1 SGHNT, CDR2 YYREEE (reference sequence). Together with reference TRBV5-4 and TRBJ2-7, the CDR3 gives the full variable domain: ETGVTQSPTHLIKTRGQQVTLRCSSQSGHNTVSWYQQALGQGPQFIFQYYREEENGRGNFPPRFSGLQFPNYSSELNVNALELDDSALYLCASSFQDRAAYEQYFGPGTRLTVT.

Points on this clone: Since a much larger clone is just one base distant, this may be a read error. The genes are TRBV7-2 and TRBJ1-6; unclear D gene. Deletions cut 3 bases from V and 18 bases from J, with 15 bases between. The CDR3 contains 12 residues. Germline CDR1 reads SGHTA; CDR2 reads FQGNSA. The CDR3 DNA is TGTGCCAGCAGCTTTAGAACGGGAACCCCCCACTTT. It encodes CASSFRTGTPHF.

Only a few counts were recorded for this clone. V gene TRBV7-2 combines with J gene TRBJ1-2, with TRBD1 matching over 9 bases. V was clipped by 5 bases and J by 4 bases; unmatched bases: 5. Germline V CDR1 and CDR2: SGHTA, FQGNSA. The CDR3 is 14 amino acids. CDR3 bases: TGTGCCAGCAGCCCGGGACAGGGCGGCTATGGCTACACCTTC. This encodes CASSPGQGGYGYTF.

The V call is TRBV12-5, the J call TRBJ1-4; perhaps TRBD1 as D (6 bases). Germline-derived CDR1 and CDR2 are LGHNT and FRNRAP. The germline V and J ends were trimmed by 7 bases and 5 bases, with 14 bases remaining between them. CDR3 size: 14 residues. The CDR3 is CASDWGLSNEKLFF. Written as DNA, the CDR3 is TGTGCTAGTGACTGGGGGCTGTCCAATGAAAAACTGTTTTTT. Looking up the rest from reference TRBV12-5 and TRBJ1-4 gives the full variable domain: DARVTQTPRHKVTEMGQEVTMRCQPILGHNTVFWYRQTMMQGLELLAYFRNRAPLDDSGMPKDRFSAEMPDATLATLKIQPSEPRDSAVYFCASDWGLSNEKLFFGSGTQLSVL.

This chain joins TRBV7-9 and TRBJ2-2; 7 bases agree with TRBD2. Germline CDR1 SEHNR, CDR2 FQNEAQ (reference sequence). The CDR3 is 12 residues long. J lost 7 bases, V lost 8 bases, and 4 bases had no gene match. The chain's CDR3 is CASPAGSGELFF. CDR3 bases: TGTGCCAGCCCAGCGGGGAGCGGGGAGCTGTTTTTT. Full variable domain (rest looked up from reference TRBV7-9 and TRBJ2-2): DTGVSQNPRHKITKRGQNVTFRCDPISEHNRLYWYRQTLGQGPEFLTYFQNEAQLEKSRLLSDRFSAERPKGSFSTLEIQRTEQGDSAMYLCASPAGSGELFFGEGSRLTVL.

The chain joins TRBV19 to TRBJ2-1, with 8 bases lining up with TRBD1. Looked up from germline, CDR1 is LNHDA and CDR2 is SQIVND (reference sequence). V lost 9 bases and J lost 3; bases outside the gene matches: 10. The CDR3 contains 15 residues. In nucleotides, the CDR3 is TGTGCCAGCTTCGACAGGGGAGGTTTCTACAATGAGCAGTTCTTC. Protein sequence: CASFDRGGFYNEQFF.